The 5 T cell receptor beta chains below were found in one sample sequenced in a study of T cell repertoires in cytomegalovirus infection (dated by TCRdb to between 2018 and 2021). The treatment or condition tag for this specimen amounts to: in vitro stimulation with specific CMV peptide epitopes to enrich CMV-specific T cells. These receptors' targets are unknown. Reads for this sample came from an Illumina HiSeq 1500. TCRdb reprocessing: public reads trimmed at Q25 with fastp, clones called with MiXCR, in-frame beta chains kept. Entries are consolidated by CDR3 protein sequence, retaining the most common genes and DNA. This sample comprises hundreds of thousands of distinct CDR3 sequences, more than 30% of them detected only once. Of the sample, 15% to 20% falls within the top ten clones. The sequencing used cultured PBMCs, collected from culture after CMV antigen stimulation. Receptors originate from a human donor in good health (CMV status not recorded). Some clones in this sample may be carry-over from other donors' samples.

This clonotype was seen only a few times. The V gene is TRBV12-3 or TRBV12-4, the J gene TRBJ2-3; 10 positions match TRBD2. V lost 5 bases to trimming and J lost 2 bases; unmatched junction nucleotides: 7. The CDR3 length is 16 residues. CDR3 DNA sequence: TGTGCCAGCAGTCTTAATCTAGCGGGAGCCACAGATACGCAGTATTTT. This encodes CASSLNLAGATDTQYF.

This clonotype was picked up a small number of times. The rearrangement links TRBV4-3 to TRBJ2-5, with 9 bases identical to TRBD2. In germline, CDR1 is LGHNA, CDR2 YSLEER. With 0 bases clipped from V and 5 bases from J, the junction kept 10 bases outside the gene matches. The CDR3 covers 17 residues. CDR3 residues: CASSQDLLAGSGETQYF. The DNA for the CDR3 is TGCGCCAGCAGCCAAGATCTGCTAGCGGGATCTGGGGAGACCCAGTACTTC.

This clonotype was counted between two and nine times. The chain recombines TRBV10-3 with TRBJ1-2, with D tentatively TRBD1 (5 bases). V lost 0 bases to trimming and J lost 4 bases, with 9 bases between them. CDR1 is ENHRY and CDR2 is SYGVKD in the germline V gene. The CDR3 is 14 residues long. CDR3 sequence reads: CAISESRQGYGYTF. Written as DNA, the CDR3 is TGTGCCATCAGTGAGTCAAGGCAGGGCTATGGCTACACCTTC.

This clonotype was counted many times. The rearrangement joins TRBV7-2 to TRBJ2-5, with 10 bases aligning to TRBD2. The CDR3 contains 18 residues. Germline trimming cut 1 base from V and 4 bases from J; bases unmatched to any gene: 12. The V gene's germline CDR1 is SGHTA and CDR2 FQGNSA. In DNA form, the CDR3 reads TGTGCCAGCAGCTTAGGCCTCACTAGCGGGATGATAGGAGAGACCCAGTACTTC. This sequence encodes CASSLGLTSGMIGETQYF.

This clonotype was found a few times. The rearrangement links TRBV29-1 to TRBJ1-2; 7 bases align to TRBD1. The V gene's germline CDR1 is SQVTM and CDR2 ANQGSEA. V lost 0 bases, J lost 4 bases, and 11 bases stayed unmatched. The CDR3 covers 16 residues. The CDR3 loop reads CSVEDLGQGVSYGYTF. The CDR3 nucleotides are TGCAGCGTTGAAGATCTTGGGCAGGGGGTATCCTATGGCTACACCTTC.